Here is one TCR beta chain with its context. These data are taken from a study of blood T cell repertoires in COVID-19. About the study: Both acute and convalescent COVID-19 samples were obtained from the United States, Italy and Spain.

Germline values: CDR1 MDHEN, CDR2 SYDVKM. There are 14 residues in the CDR3. Trimming removed 6 bases from V and 3 bases from J; junction bases left unmatched: 6. Per the original data handling: Estimates of nucleated cell counts were drawn from the amplification of reference gene primers. Libraries were prepared by immunoSEQ multiplex PCR; TCRdb keeps only in-frame clonotypes and omits some of them. The D gene and trimming were derived from the DNA, and the V and J assignments and clone size from that table. The sample includes under 250,000 clones, approximately 86% of them seen just once. The sequenced sample consisted of peripheral blood. The TCR originated in a woman in her sixties or seventies who had recovered from COVID-19. V is TRBV28 and J is TRBJ2-5, with TRBD2 identical over 8 bases. The CDR3 loop is CASSSIGGEETQYF. The CDR3, as DNA: TGTGCCAGCAGCTCTATCGGGGGGGAAGAGACCCAGTACTTC.